This T cell receptor (beta chain) emerged from a study of shared clonotypes between healthy human individuals. The study's findings and limits: Non-shared clonotypes had lower generation probabilities than those shared by all four donors. With a handful of donors compared, about 5.2% of naive CD4 clonotypes were shared.

Splitting of each subset's genomic DNA was done evenly across several immunoSEQ plates. The DNA input per sorted-subset replicate PCR was 200 ng, corresponding to some 27,000 T cell genomes. Only in-frame clones appear in the TCRdb table, and some are missing; sequencing was by immunoSEQ multiplex PCR. The data hold around 2,000,000 clones, with about 95% observed a single time. Turning to this clone: Antigen: not known.

Naive CD8 cells, CD45RO-negative and positively selected for CCR7, excluded terminally differentiated effector memory CD45RA+ cells. The material sequenced was naive CD8+ T cells sorted from blood. The receptor was isolated from a man aged 18 to 29 in good health.

CDR3 nucleotide sequence: TGTGCCAGCAGCGTAGGCGTGGGACCCCAAGAGACCCAGTACTTC. Translated: CASSVGVGPQETQYF. The rearrangement uses TRBV9 and TRBJ2-5; D might be TRBD1 or TRBD2, each matching 5 bases. The CDR3 is made up of 15 amino acids. Germline V gene lookup returns CDR1 SGDLS and CDR2 YYNGEE. Trimming took off 0 bases at V and 1 base at J, with 10 bases between the two ends. Supplemented by reference TRBV9 and TRBJ2-5, the full variable domain reads DSGVTQTPKHLITATGQRVTLRCSPRSGDLSVYWYQQSLDQGLQFLIQYYNGEERAKGNILERFSAQQFPDLHSELNLSSLELGDSALYFCASSVGVGPQETQYFGPGTRLLVL.